This T cell receptor (beta chain) was obtained from a study of T cell repertoires in cytomegalovirus infection (dated by TCRdb to the late 2010s). Background for the entire study: Because public TCR beta signatures pointed to carriage of CMV infection together with the matching HLA type, the HLA type of each donor mattered for the analysis.

Looking up the germline V gene yields CDR1 SGHAT and CDR2 FQNNGV. Its CDR3 holds 14 amino acids, cysteine through phenylalanine. Only the CDR3 portion is preserved as DNA: 42 bases, with reading frame beginning at the first base. Trimming removed 1 base from V and 1 base from J, leaving 2 bases between the germline ends. Broad study findings and their caveats: Carriers of CMV infection plus the relevant HLA type were discriminated by the cumulative frequency of public TCR beta family members in the study cohort and in an independent roughly 340-donor cohort. The ex vivo response was dominated by HLA-C-restricted CMV-specific TCR beta clonotypes, which also provided the single most frequent clonotype in two of eight donors.

This clonotype was seen many times. Its cognate antigen has yet to be identified. No base quality values were provided; no much bigger clone lies one nucleotide off. The data were produced on an Illumina HiSeq 1500. TCRdb reworked the public reads: Q25 trimming with fastp, MiXCR clone assembly, productive beta chains retained. Under each unique CDR3 protein, matching rows form one entry showing the most common genes and DNA. Present in this sample are 150,000 or so distinct CDR3 sequences, approximately 17% of which were seen just once. In total, the top ten clones hold around 20% of the sample. The clonotype originates from a human donor in good health (CMV status not recorded). Some clones in this sample may be carry-over from other donors' samples. The sequenced sample was CD8+ T cells from PBMCs. Recombination linked TRBV11-2 to TRBJ2-6, with the D gene not confidently named. The CDR3 region: CASSLGSGANVLTF. The nucleotide sequence is TGTGCCAGCAGCTTAGGGTCTGGGGCCAACGTCCTGACTTTC. Where the CDR3 stops, the reference TRBV11-2 and TRBJ2-6 genes take over; the full variable domain is EAGVAQSPRYKIIEKRQSVAFWCNPISGHATLYWYQQILGQGPKLLIQFQNNGVVDDSQLPKDRFSAERLKGVDSTLKIQPAKLEDSAVYLCASSLGSGANVLTFGAGSRLTVL.